The T cell receptor beta chain described here comes from a study of T cell repertoires in cytomegalovirus infection. Study-wide background: Matching HLA type and CMV infection were both indicated by public TCR beta signatures.

V lost 3 bases, J lost 0 bases, and 9 bases lay in between. Germline CDR1 is SGDLS and CDR2 is YYNGEE. CDR3 length equals 15 residues. A note on this clonotype: Antigen: not known.

TCRdb fed the reads into MiXCR, producing one record per CDR3 protein. This sample has about 60,000 distinct CDR3 sequences, with around 18% found just once. The specimen comprised CD8+ T cells from cultured PBMCs, sampled from culture after CMV antigen stimulation. The clonotype was recovered from a human donor in good health (CMV status not recorded). Some clones in this sample may be carry-over from other donors' samples. The rearrangement joins TRBV9 to TRBJ1-4; D is undetermined. Here the CDR3 DNA reads TGTGCCAGCAGCGCTGGTCTTGCAACTAATGAAAAACTGTTTTTT. Translating gives CASSAGLATNEKLFF.